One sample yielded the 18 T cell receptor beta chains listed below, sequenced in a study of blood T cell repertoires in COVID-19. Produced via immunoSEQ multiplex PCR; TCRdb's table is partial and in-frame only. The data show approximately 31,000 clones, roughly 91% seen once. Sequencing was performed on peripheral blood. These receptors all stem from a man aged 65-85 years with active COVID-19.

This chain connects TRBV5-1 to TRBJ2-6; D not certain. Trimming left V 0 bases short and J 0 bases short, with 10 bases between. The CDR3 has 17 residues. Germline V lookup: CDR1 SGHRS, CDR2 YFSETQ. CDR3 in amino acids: CASSLVPPSSGANVLTF. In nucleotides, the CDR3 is TGCGCCAGCAGCTTGGTACCTCCTAGCTCTGGGGCCAACGTCCTGACTTTC.

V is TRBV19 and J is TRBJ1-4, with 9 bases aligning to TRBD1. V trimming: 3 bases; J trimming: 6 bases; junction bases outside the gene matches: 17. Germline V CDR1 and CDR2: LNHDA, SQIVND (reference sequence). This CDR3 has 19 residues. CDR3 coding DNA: TGTGCCAGTAGTATGTCTCCGCCGGGACAGGGAAGTTATCATGAAAAACTGTTTTTT. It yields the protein CASSMSPPGQGSYHEKLFF.

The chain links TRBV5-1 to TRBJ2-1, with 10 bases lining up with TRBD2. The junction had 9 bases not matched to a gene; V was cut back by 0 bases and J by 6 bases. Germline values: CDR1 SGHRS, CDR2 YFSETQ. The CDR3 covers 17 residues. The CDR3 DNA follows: TGCGCCAGCAGCTTGGCTCTACTAGCGGGAAGTAGCAATGAGCAGTTCTTC. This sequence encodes CASSLALLAGSSNEQFF.

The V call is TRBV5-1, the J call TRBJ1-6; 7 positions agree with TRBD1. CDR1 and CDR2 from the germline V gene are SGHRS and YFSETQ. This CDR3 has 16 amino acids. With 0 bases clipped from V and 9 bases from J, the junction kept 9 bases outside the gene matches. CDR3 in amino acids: CASSLAGGLSSSPLHF. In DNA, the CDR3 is TGCGCCAGCAGCTTGGCAGGGGGGCTCAGCAGTTCACCCCTCCACTTT.

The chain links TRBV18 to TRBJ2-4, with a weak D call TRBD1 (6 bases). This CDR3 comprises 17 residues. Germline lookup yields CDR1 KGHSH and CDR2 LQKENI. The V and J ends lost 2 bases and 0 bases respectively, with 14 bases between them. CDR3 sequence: CASSPSTGLIAKNIQYF. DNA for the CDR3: TGTGCCAGCTCACCATCGACAGGTCTGATAGCCAAAAACATTCAGTACTTC.

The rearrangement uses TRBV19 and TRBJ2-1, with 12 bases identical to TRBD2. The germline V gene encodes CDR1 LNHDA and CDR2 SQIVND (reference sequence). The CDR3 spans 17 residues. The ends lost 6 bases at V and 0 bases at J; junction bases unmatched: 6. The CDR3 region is CASRRTSGIASYNEQFF. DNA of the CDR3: TGTGCCAGTAGGAGGACTAGCGGGATTGCCTCCTACAATGAGCAGTTCTTC.

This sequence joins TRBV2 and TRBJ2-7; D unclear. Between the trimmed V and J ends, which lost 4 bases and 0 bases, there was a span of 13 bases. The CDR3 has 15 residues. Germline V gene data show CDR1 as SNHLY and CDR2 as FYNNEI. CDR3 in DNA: TGTGCCAGCAGTGGGGCTTCTTATTCCTCCTACGAGCAGTACTTC. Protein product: CASSGASYSSYEQYF. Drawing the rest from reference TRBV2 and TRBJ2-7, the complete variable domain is EPEVTQTPSHQVTQMGQEVILRCVPISNHLYFYWYRQILGQKVEFLVSFYNNEISEKSEIFDDQFSVERPDGSNFTLKIRSTKLEDSAMYFCASSGASYSSYEQYFGPGTRLTVT.

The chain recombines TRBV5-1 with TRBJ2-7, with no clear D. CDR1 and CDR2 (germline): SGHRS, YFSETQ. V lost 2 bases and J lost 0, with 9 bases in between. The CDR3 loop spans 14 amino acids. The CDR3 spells CASSFETYSYEQYF. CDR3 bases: TGCGCCAGCAGCTTCGAGACATACTCCTACGAGCAGTACTTC.

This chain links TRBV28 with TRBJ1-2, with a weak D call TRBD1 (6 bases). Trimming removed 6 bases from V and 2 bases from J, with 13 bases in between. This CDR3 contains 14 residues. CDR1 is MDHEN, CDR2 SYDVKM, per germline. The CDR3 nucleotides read TGTGCCAGCAGGTGGGCTACAGGGAACTATGGCTACACCTTC. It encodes CASRWATGNYGYTF.

The CDR3 DNA reads TGTGCCAGTAGTATAGACGGCCCTAGCGGGAGGAGCACAGATACGCAGTATTTT. Translation: CASSIDGPSGRSTDTQYF. The V call is TRBV19, the J call TRBJ2-3, with 11 bases aligning to TRBD2. The CDR3 is 18 residues long. Germline V lookup: CDR1 LNHDA, CDR2 SQIVND (reference sequence). V lost 0 bases and J lost 0; bases outside the gene matches: 5.

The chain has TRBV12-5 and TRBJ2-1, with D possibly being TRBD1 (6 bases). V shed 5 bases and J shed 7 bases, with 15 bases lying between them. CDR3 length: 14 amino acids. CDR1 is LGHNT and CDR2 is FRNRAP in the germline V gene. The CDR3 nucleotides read TGTGCTAGTGGTCTACGGGGCCAGGGGAATGAGCAGTTCTTC. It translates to CASGLRGQGNEQFF. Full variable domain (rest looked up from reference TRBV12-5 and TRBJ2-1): DARVTQTPRHKVTEMGQEVTMRCQPILGHNTVFWYRQTMMQGLELLAYFRNRAPLDDSGMPKDRFSAEMPDATLATLKIQPSEPRDSAVYFCASGLRGQGNEQFFGPGTRLTVL.

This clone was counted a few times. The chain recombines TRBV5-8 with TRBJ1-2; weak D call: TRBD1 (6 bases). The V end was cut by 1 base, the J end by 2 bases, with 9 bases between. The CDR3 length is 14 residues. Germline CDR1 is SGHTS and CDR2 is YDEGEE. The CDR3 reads CASSLTGSNYGYTF. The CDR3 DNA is TGTGCCAGCAGCTTGACAGGGTCGAACTATGGCTACACCTTC. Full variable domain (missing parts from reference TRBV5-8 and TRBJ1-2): EAGVTQSPTHLIKTRGQQATLRCSPISGHTSVYWYQQALGLGLQFLLWYDEGEERNRGNFPPRFSGRQFPNYSSELNVNALELEDSALYLCASSLTGSNYGYTFGSGTRLTVV.

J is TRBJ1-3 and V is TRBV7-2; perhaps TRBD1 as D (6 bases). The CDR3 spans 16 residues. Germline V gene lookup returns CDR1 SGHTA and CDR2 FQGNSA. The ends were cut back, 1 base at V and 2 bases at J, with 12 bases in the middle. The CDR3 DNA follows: TGTGCCAGCAGCTTAGGGCAGGGGCGGACTGGAAACACCATATATTTT. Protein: CASSLGQGRTGNTIYF.

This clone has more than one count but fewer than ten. The CDR3 sequence: CATRETGSPLHF. In DNA, the CDR3 is TGTGCCACCAGGGAGACAGGCTCACCCCTCCACTTT. V and J are TRBV24-1 and TRBJ1-6, with a tentative D call TRBD1 (6 bases). The CDR3 has 12 residues. Per the germline V gene, CDR1 is KGHDR and CDR2 is SFDVKD. The ends were cut back, 7 bases at V and 10 bases at J, with 10 bases in the middle.

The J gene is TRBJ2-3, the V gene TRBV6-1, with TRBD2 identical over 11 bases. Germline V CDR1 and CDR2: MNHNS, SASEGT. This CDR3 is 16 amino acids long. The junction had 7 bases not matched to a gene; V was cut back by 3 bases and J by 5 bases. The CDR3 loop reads CASSDWLAGGEDTQYF. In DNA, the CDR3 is TGTGCCAGCAGTGATTGGCTAGCGGGAGGAGAAGATACGCAGTATTTT.

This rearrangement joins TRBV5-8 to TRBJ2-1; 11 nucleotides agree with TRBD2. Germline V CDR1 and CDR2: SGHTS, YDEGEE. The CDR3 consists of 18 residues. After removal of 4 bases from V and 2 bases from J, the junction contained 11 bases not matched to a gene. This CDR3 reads CASSRTSGWRGAYNEQFF. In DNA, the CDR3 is TGTGCCAGCAGCCGGACTAGCGGGTGGAGAGGGGCCTACAATGAGCAGTTCTTC.

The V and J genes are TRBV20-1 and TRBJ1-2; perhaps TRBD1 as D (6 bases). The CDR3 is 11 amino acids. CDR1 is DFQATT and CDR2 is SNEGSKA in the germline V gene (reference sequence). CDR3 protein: CRAGERYGYTF. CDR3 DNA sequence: TGCAGGGCAGGGGAACGTTATGGCTACACCTTC.

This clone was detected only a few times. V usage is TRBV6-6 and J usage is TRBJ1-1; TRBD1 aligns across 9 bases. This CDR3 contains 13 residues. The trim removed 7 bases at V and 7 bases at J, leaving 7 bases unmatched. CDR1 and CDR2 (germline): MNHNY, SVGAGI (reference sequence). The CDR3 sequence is CASTPGQGGEAFF. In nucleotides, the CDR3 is TGTGCCAGCACTCCGGGACAGGGTGGTGAAGCTTTCTTT.